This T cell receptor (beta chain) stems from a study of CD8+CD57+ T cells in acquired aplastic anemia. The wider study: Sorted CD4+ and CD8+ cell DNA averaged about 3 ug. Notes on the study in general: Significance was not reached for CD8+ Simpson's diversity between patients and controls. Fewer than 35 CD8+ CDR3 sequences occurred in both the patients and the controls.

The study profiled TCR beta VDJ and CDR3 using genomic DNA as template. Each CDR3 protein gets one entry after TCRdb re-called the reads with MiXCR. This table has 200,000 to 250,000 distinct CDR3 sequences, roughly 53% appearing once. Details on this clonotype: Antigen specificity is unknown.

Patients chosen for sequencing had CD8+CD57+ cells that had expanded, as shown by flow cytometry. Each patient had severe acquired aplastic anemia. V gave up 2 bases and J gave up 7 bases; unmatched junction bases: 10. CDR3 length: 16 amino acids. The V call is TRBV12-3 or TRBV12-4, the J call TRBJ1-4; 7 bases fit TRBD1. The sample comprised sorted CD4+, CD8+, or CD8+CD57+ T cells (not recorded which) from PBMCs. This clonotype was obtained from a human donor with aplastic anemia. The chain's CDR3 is CASSLWGQSRGEKLFF. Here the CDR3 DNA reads TGTGCCAGCAGTTTATGGGGACAGAGCAGGGGTGAAAAACTGTTTTTT.